The 10 T cell receptor beta chains given below trace back to one sample, sequenced in a study of cytomegalovirus exposure and HLA in healthy donors (dated by TCRdb to between 2016 and 2019). The library was made by the immunoSEQ multiplex PCR assay. The multiplex PCR relied on a mix of 60 forward primers for TCR Vbeta segments and 13 reverse primers for TCR Jbeta segments. TCRdb holds this immuneACCESS table with in-frame rearrangements only. Some clones are missing; in checked studies, unresolved V genes explain under half, and the rest has no known cause. The sample profile shows some 170,000 clones; more than 60% of them were found once. Of the sample, under 3% is held by the ten largest clones. Material for sequencing was PBMCs. The receptors originated from a human donor in good health.

V and J are TRBV6-6 and TRBJ2-7; D is perhaps TRBD2 (5 bases). The V and J ends lost 6 bases and 4 bases respectively, with 10 bases between them. The CDR3 is 12 amino acids. CDR1 MNHNY and CDR2 SVGAGI come from the germline V gene (reference sequence). The CDR3 here is CASRDWRYEQYF. In DNA form, the CDR3 reads TGTGCCAGCAGGGACTGGAGATACGAGCAGTACTTC.

This clone has a handful of counts. V gene TRBV5-1 combines with J gene TRBJ2-3; D is perhaps TRBD1 (5 bases). V gave up 0 bases and J gave up 4 bases, with 9 bases separating them. Germline V CDR1 and CDR2: SGHRS, YFSETQ. This CDR3 contains 14 residues. DNA for the CDR3: TGCGCCAGCAGCTTGGCTATAGGGGCAGATACGCAGTATTTT. Its protein product is CASSLAIGADTQYF.

The sample holds a few counts of this clone. This chain connects TRBV5-5 to TRBJ1-5, with D maybe TRBD1 (6 bases). V dropped 5 bases and J dropped 4 bases, with 10 bases sitting between them. There are 13 residues in the CDR3. Germline V gives CDR1 SGHKS, CDR2 YYEKEE (reference sequence). The CDR3 loop reads CASSGQPNQPQHF. CDR3 DNA sequence: TGTGCCAGCAGTGGACAGCCTAATCAGCCCCAGCATTTT.

The chain employs TRBV19 and TRBJ2-7; 8 bases fit TRBD1. With 7 bases clipped from V and 4 bases from J, the junction kept 9 bases outside the gene matches. Looked up from germline, CDR1 is LNHDA and CDR2 is SQIVND (reference sequence). This CDR3 comprises 14 residues. The CDR3 reads CASKDGTGGYEQYF. The CDR3 DNA reads as TGTGCCAGTAAGGACGGGACAGGTGGGTACGAGCAGTACTTC.

This chain uses TRBV11-2 with TRBJ1-4; 7 nucleotides match TRBD1. CDR1 and CDR2 (germline): SGHAT, FQNNGV. CDR3 length: 16 residues. Germline trimming cut 1 base from V and 6 bases from J; bases unmatched to any gene: 8. CDR3 amino acids: CASSLGVGTEDEKLFF. Written as DNA, the CDR3 is TGTGCCAGCAGCTTAGGAGTTGGGACAGAAGATGAAAAACTGTTTTTT. The full variable domain, its missing parts supplied by reference TRBV11-2 and TRBJ1-4, is EAGVAQSPRYKIIEKRQSVAFWCNPISGHATLYWYQQILGQGPKLLIQFQNNGVVDDSQLPKDRFSAERLKGVDSTLKIQPAKLEDSAVYLCASSLGVGTEDEKLFFGSGTQLSVL.

This clone occurred once. V gene TRBV2 combines with J gene TRBJ1-1, with 9 positions matching TRBD1. J lost 3 bases, V lost 5 bases, and 7 bases had no gene match. Germline CDR1 and CDR2: SNHLY and FYNNEI. This CDR3 region has 15 residues. The DNA for the CDR3 is TGTGCCAGCAGTCCCCCGGGACAGGGTTACACTGAAGCTTTCTTT. Residues: CASSPPGQGYTEAFF.

The CDR3 loop is CATSRVTGGRGNSPLHF. Written as DNA, the CDR3 is TGTGCCACCAGCAGAGTGACCGGGGGGCGAGGGAATTCACCCCTCCACTTT. The chain carries TRBV15 and TRBJ1-6; D perhaps matches TRBD1 (6 bases). CDR1 and CDR2 from the germline V gene are LNHNV and YYDKDF (reference sequence). The V and J ends lost 1 base and 7 bases respectively, with 17 bases between them. The CDR3 runs to 17 residues.

The chain employs TRBV27 and TRBJ2-7; 7 bases are shared with TRBD1. The CDR3 covers 14 residues. Trimming cost V 3 bases and J 6 bases; bases outside gene matches: 8. Germline V gene data show CDR1 as MNHEY and CDR2 as SMNVEV (reference sequence). Here the CDR3 reads CASSFKTGWSEQYF. The CDR3 bases are TGTGCCAGCAGTTTCAAGACAGGGTGGTCCGAGCAGTACTTC.

This clone was seen a few times. The rearrangement links TRBV27 to TRBJ1-5; TRBD1 aligns across 9 bases. V lost 5 bases and J lost 1; bases outside the gene matches: 15. CDR3 length: 19 residues. The germline CDR1 and CDR2 sequences are MNHEY and SMNVEV (reference sequence). The CDR3 is CASSLIGTGKGGSNQPQHF. The CDR3 nucleotides read TGTGCCAGCAGTCTTATTGGGACAGGGAAGGGGGGGAGCAATCAGCCCCAGCATTTT.

V is TRBV5-4 and J is TRBJ1-6, with D hard to call. CDR3 length: 12 residues. Trimming shortened V by 2 bases and J by 7 bases, and 4 bases separated the two germline ends. Germline-derived CDR1 and CDR2 are SGHNT and YYREEE (reference sequence). The CDR3 bases are TGTGCCAGCAGCTTTCTGAATTCACCCCTCCACTTT. Translating it yields CASSFLNSPLHF.